This T cell receptor (beta chain) was profiled in a study of T and B cells in COVID-19 patients. The CDR3 spans 12 residues. V was trimmed by 4 bases and J by 3 bases, leaving 7 bases between them. Per germline, CDR1 SGHAT and CDR2 FQDESV (reference sequence). By sample fraction, this clonotype is medium-sized. What it binds is not known. Multiplex PCR with BIOMED2 TRB-A/B primer pools amplified TRB rearrangements. TCRdb ran MiXCR on the multiplex PCR reads and lists one entry per CDR3 protein. The table includes several thousand distinct CDR3 sequences, 30% to 35% detected once. Blood genomic DNA input for TRB amplification was 250-500 ng. General study results and limits: CD4+, regulatory T cell, CD8+ and sorted SARS-CoV-2-responsive or tetramer+ T cells were not yet sequenced. At recovery TRB diversity and richness exceeded healthy donors, after highly clonal active COVID-19 repertoires.

This sequence joins TRBV11-1 and TRBJ2-7; D perhaps matches TRBD1 (6 bases). The TCR comes from a human donor with active COVID-19. The source material was blood. The CDR3 nucleotides are TGTGCCAGCAGCTCGGACAGCTACGAGCAGTACTTC. Amino acid sequence: CASSSDSYEQYF.